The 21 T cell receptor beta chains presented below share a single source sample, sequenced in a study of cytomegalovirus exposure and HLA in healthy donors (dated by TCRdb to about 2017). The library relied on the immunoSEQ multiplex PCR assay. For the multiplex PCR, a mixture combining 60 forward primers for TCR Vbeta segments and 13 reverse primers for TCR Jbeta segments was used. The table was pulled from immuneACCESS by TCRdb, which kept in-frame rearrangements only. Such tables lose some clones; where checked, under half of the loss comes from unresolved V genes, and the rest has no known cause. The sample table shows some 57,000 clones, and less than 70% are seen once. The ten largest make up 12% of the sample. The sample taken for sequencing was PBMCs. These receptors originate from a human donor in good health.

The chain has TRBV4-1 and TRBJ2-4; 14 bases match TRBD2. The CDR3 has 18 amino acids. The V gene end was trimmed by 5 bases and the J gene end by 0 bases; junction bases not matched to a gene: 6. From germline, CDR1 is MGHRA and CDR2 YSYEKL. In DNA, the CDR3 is TGCGCCAGCAGCTCGTGGACTAGCGGGGGGATAGCCAAAAACATTCAGTACTTC. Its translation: CASSSWTSGGIAKNIQYF.

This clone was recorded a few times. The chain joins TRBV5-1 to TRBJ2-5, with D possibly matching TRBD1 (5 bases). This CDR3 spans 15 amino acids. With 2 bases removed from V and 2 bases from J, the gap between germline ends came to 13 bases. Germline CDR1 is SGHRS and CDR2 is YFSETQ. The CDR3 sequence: CASSFSRTIQETQYF. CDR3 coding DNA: TGCGCCAGCAGCTTCTCTAGGACAATTCAAGAGACCCAGTACTTC.

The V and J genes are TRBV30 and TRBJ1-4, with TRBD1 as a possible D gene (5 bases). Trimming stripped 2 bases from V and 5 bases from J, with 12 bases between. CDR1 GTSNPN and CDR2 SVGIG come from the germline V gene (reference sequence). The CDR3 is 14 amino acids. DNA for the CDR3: TGTGCCTGGAGTCCGACAGTGATAAATGAAAAACTGTTTTTT. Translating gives CAWSPTVINEKLFF.

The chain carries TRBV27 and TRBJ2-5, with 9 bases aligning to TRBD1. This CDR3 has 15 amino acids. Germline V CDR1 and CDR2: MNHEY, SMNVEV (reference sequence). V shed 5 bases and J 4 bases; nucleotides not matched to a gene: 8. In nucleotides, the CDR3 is TGTGCCAGCAGTGCATTTACAGGGGGCGTAGAGACCCAGTACTTC. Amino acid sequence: CASSAFTGGVETQYF.

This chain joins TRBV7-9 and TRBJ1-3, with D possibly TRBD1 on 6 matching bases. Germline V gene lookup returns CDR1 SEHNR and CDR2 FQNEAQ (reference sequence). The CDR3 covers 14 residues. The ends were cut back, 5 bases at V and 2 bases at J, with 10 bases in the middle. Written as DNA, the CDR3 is TGTGCCAGCAGCCCACAGGGTACTGGAAACACCATATATTTT. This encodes CASSPQGTGNTIYF.

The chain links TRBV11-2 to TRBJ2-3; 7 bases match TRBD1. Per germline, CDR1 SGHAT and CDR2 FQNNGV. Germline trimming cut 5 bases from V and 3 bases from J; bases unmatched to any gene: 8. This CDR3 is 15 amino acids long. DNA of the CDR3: TGTGCCAGCAGCCTGAGGGGGCAGTGGACAGATACGCAGTATTTT. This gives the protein CASSLRGQWTDTQYF.

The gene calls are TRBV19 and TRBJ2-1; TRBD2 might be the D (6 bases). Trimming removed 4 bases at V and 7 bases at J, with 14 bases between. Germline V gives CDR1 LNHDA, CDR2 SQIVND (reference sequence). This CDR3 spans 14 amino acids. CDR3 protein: CASSNRDSKNEQFF. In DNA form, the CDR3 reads TGTGCCAGTAGTAACCGGGACTCAAAGAATGAGCAGTTCTTC.

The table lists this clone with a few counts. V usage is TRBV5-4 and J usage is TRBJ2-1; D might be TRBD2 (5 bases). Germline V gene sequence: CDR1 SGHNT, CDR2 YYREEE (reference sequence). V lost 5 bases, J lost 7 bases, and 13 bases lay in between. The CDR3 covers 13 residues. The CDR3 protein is CASRFGVGNEQFF. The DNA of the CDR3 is TGTGCCAGCAGGTTCGGGGTCGGAAATGAGCAGTTCTTC.

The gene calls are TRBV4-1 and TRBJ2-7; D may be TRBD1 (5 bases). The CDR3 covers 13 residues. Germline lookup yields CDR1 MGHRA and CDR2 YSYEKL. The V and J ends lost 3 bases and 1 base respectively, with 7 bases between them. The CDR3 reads CASSQDTSYEQYF. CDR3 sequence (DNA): TGCGCCAGCAGCCAGGACACATCCTACGAGCAGTACTTC.

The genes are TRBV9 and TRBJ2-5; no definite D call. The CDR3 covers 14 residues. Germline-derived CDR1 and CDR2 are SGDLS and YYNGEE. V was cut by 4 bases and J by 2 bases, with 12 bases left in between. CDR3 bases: TGTGCCAGCAGCTTCCAAGCCGCACAAGAGACCCAGTACTTC. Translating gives CASSFQAAQETQYF.

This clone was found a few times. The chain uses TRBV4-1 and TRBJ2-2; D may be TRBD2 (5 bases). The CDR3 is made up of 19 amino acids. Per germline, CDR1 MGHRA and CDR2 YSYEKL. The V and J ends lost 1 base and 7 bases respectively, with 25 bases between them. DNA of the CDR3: TGCGCCAGCAGCCAAGGGCGAGGGCGCCTGGTCATTGGGCACGGGGAGCTGTTTTTT. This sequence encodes CASSQGRGRLVIGHGELFF.

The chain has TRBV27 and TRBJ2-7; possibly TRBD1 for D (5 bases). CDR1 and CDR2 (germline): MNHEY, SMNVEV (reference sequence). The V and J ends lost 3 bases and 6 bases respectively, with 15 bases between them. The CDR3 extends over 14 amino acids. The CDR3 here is CASSFIIRGSEQYF. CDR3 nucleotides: TGTGCCAGCAGTTTTATTATTAGGGGTTCCGAGCAGTACTTC.

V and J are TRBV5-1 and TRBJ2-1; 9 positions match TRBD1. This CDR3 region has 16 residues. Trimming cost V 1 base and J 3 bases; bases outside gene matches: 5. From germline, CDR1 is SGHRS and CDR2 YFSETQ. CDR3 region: CASSLFTGGGYNEQFF. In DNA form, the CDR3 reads TGCGCCAGCAGCTTGTTTACAGGGGGCGGCTACAATGAGCAGTTCTTC. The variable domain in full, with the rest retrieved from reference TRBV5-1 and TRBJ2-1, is KAGVTQTPRYLIKTRGQQVTLSCSPISGHRSVSWYQQTPGQGLQFLFEYFSETQRNKGNFPGRFSGRQFSNSRSEMNVSTLELGDSALYLCASSLFTGGGYNEQFFGPGTRLTVL.

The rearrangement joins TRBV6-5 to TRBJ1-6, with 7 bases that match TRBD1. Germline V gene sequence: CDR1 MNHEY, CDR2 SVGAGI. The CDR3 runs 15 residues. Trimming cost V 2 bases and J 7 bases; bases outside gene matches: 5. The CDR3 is CASSYTRTGNSPLHF. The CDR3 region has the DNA TGTGCCAGCAGTTACACCCGGACAGGCAATTCACCCCTCCACTTT.

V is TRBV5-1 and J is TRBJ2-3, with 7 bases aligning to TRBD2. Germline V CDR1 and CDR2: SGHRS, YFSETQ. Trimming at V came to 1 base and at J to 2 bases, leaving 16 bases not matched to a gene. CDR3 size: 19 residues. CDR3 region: CASSLIPAGSHTDTDTQYF. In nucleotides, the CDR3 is TGCGCCAGCAGCTTGATTCCAGCGGGGAGCCACACCGACACAGATACGCAGTATTTT. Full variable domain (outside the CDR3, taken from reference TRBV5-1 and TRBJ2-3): KAGVTQTPRYLIKTRGQQVTLSCSPISGHRSVSWYQQTPGQGLQFLFEYFSETQRNKGNFPGRFSGRQFSNSRSEMNVSTLELGDSALYLCASSLIPAGSHTDTDTQYFGPGTRLTVL.

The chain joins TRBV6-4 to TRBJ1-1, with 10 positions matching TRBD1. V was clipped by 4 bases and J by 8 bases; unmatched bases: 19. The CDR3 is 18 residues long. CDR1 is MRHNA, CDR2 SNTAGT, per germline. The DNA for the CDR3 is TGTGCCAGCAGTGTACTGGGACAGGGGTCATTTACCGGCTCCGAAGCTTTCTTT. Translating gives CASSVLGQGSFTGSEAFF.

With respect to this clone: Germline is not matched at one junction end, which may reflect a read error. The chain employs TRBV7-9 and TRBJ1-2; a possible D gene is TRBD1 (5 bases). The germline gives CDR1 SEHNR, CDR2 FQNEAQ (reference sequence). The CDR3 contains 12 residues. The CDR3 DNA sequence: TGTGCCAGCAGCTTAGTTCAGGGTGGCTACCCCTTC. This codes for CASSLVQGGYPF. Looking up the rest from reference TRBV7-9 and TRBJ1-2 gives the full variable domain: DTGVSQNPRHKITKRGQNVTFRCDPISEHNRLYWYRQTLGQGPEFLTYFQNEAQLEKSRLLSDRFSAERPKGSFSTLEIQRTEQGDSAMYLCASSLVQGGYPFGSGTRLTVV.

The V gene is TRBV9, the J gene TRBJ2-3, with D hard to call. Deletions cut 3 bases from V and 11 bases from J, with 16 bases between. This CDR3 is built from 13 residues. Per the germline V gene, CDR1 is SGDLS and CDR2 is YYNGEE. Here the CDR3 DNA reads TGTGCCAGCAGCGGCGTTTCTCTGTTTGGGCAGTATTTT. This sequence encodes CASSGVSLFGQYF.

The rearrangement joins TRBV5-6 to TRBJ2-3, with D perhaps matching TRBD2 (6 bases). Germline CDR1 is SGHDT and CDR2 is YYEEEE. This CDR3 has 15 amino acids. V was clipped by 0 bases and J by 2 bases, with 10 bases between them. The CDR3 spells CASSLAGLFTDTQYF. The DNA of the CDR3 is TGTGCCAGCAGCTTGGCGGGACTCTTCACAGATACGCAGTATTTT.

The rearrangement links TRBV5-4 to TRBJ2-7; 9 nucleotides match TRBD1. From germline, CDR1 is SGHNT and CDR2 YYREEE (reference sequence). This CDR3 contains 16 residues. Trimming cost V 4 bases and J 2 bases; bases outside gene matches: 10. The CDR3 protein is CASSRIGTGNPYEQYF. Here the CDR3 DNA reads TGTGCCAGCAGCCGCATAGGGACAGGGAACCCCTACGAGCAGTACTTC.

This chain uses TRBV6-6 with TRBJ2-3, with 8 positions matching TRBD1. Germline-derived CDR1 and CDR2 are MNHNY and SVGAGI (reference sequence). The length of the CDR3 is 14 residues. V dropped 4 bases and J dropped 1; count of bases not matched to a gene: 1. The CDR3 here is CASSWGQGTDTQYF. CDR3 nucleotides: TGTGCCAGCAGTTGGGGACAGGGCACAGATACGCAGTATTTT.